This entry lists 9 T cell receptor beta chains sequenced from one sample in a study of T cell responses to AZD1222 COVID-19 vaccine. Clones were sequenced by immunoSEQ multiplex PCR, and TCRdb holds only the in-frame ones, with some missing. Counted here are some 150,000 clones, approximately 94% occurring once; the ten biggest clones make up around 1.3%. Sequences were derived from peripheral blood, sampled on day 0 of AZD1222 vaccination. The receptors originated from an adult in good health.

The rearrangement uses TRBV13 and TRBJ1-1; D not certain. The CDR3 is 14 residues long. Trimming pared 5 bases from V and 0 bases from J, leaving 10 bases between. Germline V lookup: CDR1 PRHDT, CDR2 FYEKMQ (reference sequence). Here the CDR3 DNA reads TGTGCCAGCAGCGCCGCAGAGATGAACACTGAAGCTTTCTTT. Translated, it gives CASSAAEMNTEAFF.

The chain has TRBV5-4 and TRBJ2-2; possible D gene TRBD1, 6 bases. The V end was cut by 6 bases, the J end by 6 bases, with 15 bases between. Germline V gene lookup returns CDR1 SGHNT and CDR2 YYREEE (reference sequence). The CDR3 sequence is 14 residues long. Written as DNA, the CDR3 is TGTGCCAGCACCCAAATGGGGGCGGCCGGGGAGCTGTTTTTT. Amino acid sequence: CASTQMGAAGELFF.

Written as DNA, the CDR3 is TGCGCCAGCAGCTTTAGCGGGGGGAAATCTGATACGCAGTATTTT. It encodes CASSFSGGKSDTQYF. The chain couples TRBV5-1 to TRBJ2-3; 10 nucleotides align to TRBD2. Germline V gives CDR1 SGHRS, CDR2 YFSETQ. The CDR3 consists of 15 residues. V trimming: 2 bases; J trimming: 6 bases; junction bases outside the gene matches: 6.

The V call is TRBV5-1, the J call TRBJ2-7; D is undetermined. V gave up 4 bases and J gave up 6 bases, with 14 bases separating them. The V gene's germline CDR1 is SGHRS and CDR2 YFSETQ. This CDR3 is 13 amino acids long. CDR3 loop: CASSPLVGAEQYV. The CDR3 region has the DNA TGCGCCAGCAGCCCGTTAGTGGGTGCCGAGCAGTACGTC.

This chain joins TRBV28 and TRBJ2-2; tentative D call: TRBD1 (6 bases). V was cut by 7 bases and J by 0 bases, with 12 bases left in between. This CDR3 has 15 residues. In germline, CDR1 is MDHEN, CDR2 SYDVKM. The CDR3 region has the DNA TGTGCCAGCAATGCTGGGGGCCCGAACACCGGGGAGCTGTTTTTT. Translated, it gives CASNAGGPNTGELFF.

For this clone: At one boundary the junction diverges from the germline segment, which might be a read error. DNA of the CDR3: TGTGCCAGCAGCTGGGACAGGTCTGAAAACACCATATATTTT. Translated: CASSWDRSENTIYF. The chain recombines TRBV5-6 with TRBJ1-3; 8 nucleotides match TRBD1. The length of the CDR3 is 14 residues. Per the germline V gene, CDR1 is SGHDT and CDR2 is YYEEEE.

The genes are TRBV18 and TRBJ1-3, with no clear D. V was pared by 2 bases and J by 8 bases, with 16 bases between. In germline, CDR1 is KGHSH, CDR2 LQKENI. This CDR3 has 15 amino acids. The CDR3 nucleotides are TGTGCCAGCTCACCAGCAACCCGCGGCGAAGACACCATATATTTT. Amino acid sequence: CASSPATRGEDTIYF. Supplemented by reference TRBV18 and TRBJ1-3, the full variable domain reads NAGVMQNPRHLVRRRGQEARLRCSPMKGHSHVYWYRQLPEEGLKFMVYLQKENIIDESGMPKERFSAEFPKEGPSILRIQQVVRGDSAAYFCASSPATRGEDTIYFGEGSWLTVV.

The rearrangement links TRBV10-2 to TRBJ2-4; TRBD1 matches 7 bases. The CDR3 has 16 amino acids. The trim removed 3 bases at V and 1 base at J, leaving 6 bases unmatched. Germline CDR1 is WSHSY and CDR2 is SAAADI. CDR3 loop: CASSDTGVGAKNIQYF. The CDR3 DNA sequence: TGCGCCAGCAGTGACACAGGGGTGGGCGCCAAAAACATTCAGTACTTC.

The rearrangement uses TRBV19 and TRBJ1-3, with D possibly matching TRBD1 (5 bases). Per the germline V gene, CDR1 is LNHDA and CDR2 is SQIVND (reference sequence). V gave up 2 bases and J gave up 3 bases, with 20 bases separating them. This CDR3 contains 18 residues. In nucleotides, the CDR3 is TGTGCCAGTAGTATATCGGGCAGGGCCCTCGATTTTGGAAACACCATATATTTT. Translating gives CASSISGRALDFGNTIYF.